This T cell receptor beta chain appears in the sequencing data of a study of blood T cell repertoires in COVID-19. Germline CDR1 and CDR2: MDHEN and SYDVKM. V was cut by 5 bases and J by 2 bases, with 9 bases left in between. CDR3 length: 13 amino acids. This table comes from immunoSEQ multiplex PCR, and its TCRdb copy is limited to in-frame clones, with some not included. Of a few hundred thousand clones listed, 70% to 85% are singletons. The V gene is TRBV28, the J gene TRBJ1-2; tentatively, D is TRBD1 (5 bases). This clonotype was obtained from a woman in her 40s with acute COVID-19. What was sequenced was PBMCs or T cells enriched from blood (not recorded which). CDR3 nucleotide sequence: TGTGCCAGCAGTCCCGACAGAAACTATGGCTACACCTTC. Amino acids: CASSPDRNYGYTF.